The rows below give T cell receptor beta chains drawn from one sample of a study of identical twins. TCRdb reprocessed the 5' RACE reads with MiXCR, giving one entry per CDR3 protein. The sample lists around 650,000 distinct CDR3 sequences, roughly 7.1% seen once, with around 1.6% in the top ten. These same data were also listed under a study on yellow fever vaccine responses in identical twins.

Sequenced sample: PBMCs. These receptors were obtained from a woman aged 18-29 years in good health. The CDR3 runs from the conserved cysteine through the conserved F or W. A D gene is named only where the DNA matches it firmly. Not every row has a clone size; where given, it reads once, few, many or a size class.

V	D	J	size	DNA	CDR3
TRBV12-3/TRBV12-4	NA	TRBJ2-2	many	TGTGCCAGCAGTGGGATCACCGGGGAGCTGTTTTTT	CASSGITGELFF
TRBV7-9	NA	TRBJ2-3	few	TGTGCCAGCAGTCCTCCGGGACACAGCACAGATACGCAGTATTTT	CASSPPGHSTDTQYF
TRBV12-3/TRBV12-4	NA	TRBJ2-5	many	TGTGCCAGCAGCCGACTAGAAGAGACCCAGTACTTC	CASSRLEETQYF
TRBV5-6	NA	TRBJ1-6	few	TGTGCCAGCAGCTGGGTGGGGACCAGGGGTTCACCCCTCCACTTT	CASSWVGTRGSPLHF
TRBV25-1	TRBD1	TRBJ2-2	NA	TGTGCCAGCAGTGACCCTCGACAGGGGGCTAACACCGGGGAGCTGTTTTTT	CASSDPRQGANTGELFF
TRBV6-6	NA	TRBJ1-5	NA	TGTGCCAGCAGCCAAAGGGGGGTAGAGCCCCAGCATTTT	CASSQRGVEPQHF
TRBV25-1	TRBD1	TRBJ2-4	many	TGTGCCAGCAGTGGGTCCGGGACAGGCCTAGCCAAAAACATTCAGTACTTC	CASSGSGTGLAKNIQYF
TRBV2	TRBD1	TRBJ2-2	many	TGTGCCAGCAAGGGGACAGGGAACACCGGGGAGCTGTTTTTT	CASKGTGNTGELFF
TRBV6-6	NA	TRBJ2-1	NA	TGTGCCAGCAGTTATTTGGGGTATGAGCAGTTCTTC	CASSYLGYEQFF
TRBV7-6	TRBD1	TRBJ2-3	NA	TGTGCCAGCAGCCCGGTCTCCGGGACAGCATGGCCACCAGATACGCAGTATTTT	CASSPVSGTAWPPDTQYF
TRBV14	TRBD2	TRBJ2-2	NA	TGTGCCAGCAGTCTCACGCGGGGAGCGGGAGAGGCCGGGGAGCTGTTTTTT	CASSLTRGAGEAGELFF
TRBV5-6	TRBD1	TRBJ1-2	few	TGTGCCAGCAGCGCCTCGACAGGGCGAACCTATGGCTACACCTTC	CASSASTGRTYGYTF
TRBV5-1	TRBD1	TRBJ2-3	few	TGCGCCAGCAGCTTGATGACGACCGGACAGGGTCAAGTTACGCAGTATTTT	CASSLMTTGQGQVTQYF
TRBV20-1	NA	TRBJ2-3	many	TGCAGTGCTCCCCAGACGGGGAAGGCAGATACGCAGTATTTT	CSAPQTGKADTQYF
TRBV5-1	NA	TRBJ2-6	NA	TGCGCCAGCAGCTCAAAAGTGGGGAACTCTGGGGCCAACGTCCTGACTTTC	CASSSKVGNSGANVLTF
TRBV5-6	NA	TRBJ1-5	NA	TGTGCCAGCAATACCCGGGGGCGCGGGAGCAATCAGCCCCAGCATTTT	CASNTRGRGSNQPQHF
TRBV5-1	TRBD2	TRBJ2-1	many	TGCGCCAGCAATGATTATAGCGGGAGGTCCTACAATGAGCAGTTCTTC	CASNDYSGRSYNEQFF
TRBV7-8	NA	TRBJ2-1	many	TGTGCCAGCAGCTTGGGACGGACTAACTGGGCCAATGAGCAGTTCTTC	CASSLGRTNWANEQFF
TRBV14	TRBD1	TRBJ1-4	few	TGTGCCAGCAGCCCGGTGGGGGTTTTGGGACAGACTTTT	CASSPVGVLGQTF
TRBV12-3/TRBV12-4	NA	TRBJ1-6	many	TGTGCCAGCAGTCATGGGACGACCTACAGCAATTCACCCCTCCACTTT	CASSHGTTYSNSPLHF
TRBV27	NA	TRBJ1-2	NA	TGTGCCAGCAGTTTACAGGCAGGGCGCGACGGCTACACCTTC	CASSLQAGRDGYTF